The TCR beta chain described here comes from a study of OX40 agonist ivuxolimab in advanced cancers. Turning to the study itself: An anti-OX40 (CD134) antibody with agonistic activity, ivuxolimab, was administered to patients. Three patients responded partially, comprising one with hepatocellular carcinoma and two with cutaneous melanoma.

Study outcomes and limitations: CD4+ and CD8+ T cells in blood underwent clonal expansion by week 6 at 0.1 to 3.0 mg/kg.

Points on this clone: The antigen is not known.

The assay was immunoSEQ multiplex PCR, and TCRdb's table has in-frame clones only and misses some. The sample holds 74,000 or so clones; 86% are singletons and the top ten take approximately 2.1%. In germline, CDR1 is SGHAT, CDR2 FQNNGV. The CDR3 consists of 16 residues. V gave up 3 bases and J gave up 8 bases, with 17 bases separating them. The material sequenced was CD4+ or CD8+ T cells sorted from blood, taken in a trial of the OX40 agonist ivuxolimab. The receptor's source is an adult with an advanced solid tumor such as melanoma, head and neck, liver or kidney cancer. J is TRBJ1-6 and V is TRBV11-2; D remains unclear. CDR3 DNA sequence: TGTGCCAGCAGCTTGCTAGGGTTTTCCCTATATTCACCCCTCCACTTT. This sequence encodes CASSLLGFSLYSPLHF.